This T cell receptor beta chain was obtained from a study of shared clonotypes between healthy human individuals. The CDR3 consists of 13 residues. Germline V CDR1 and CDR2: MNHNY, SVGAGI (reference sequence). V lost 2 bases and J lost 0, with 4 bases in between. With respect to this clone: Its antigen is not known.

It was CD45RO-negative cells, positively selected for CCR7, that made up naive CD8 cells, with terminally differentiated effector memory CD45RA+ cells excluded. Study-wide points: Non-shared clonotypes had lower generation probabilities than clonotypes shared by all four sorted-subset donors.

Using immunoSEQ multiplex PCR, the repertoire was profiled, and TCRdb retains in-frame clones only, with some absent. The repertoire holds roughly 810,000 clones, with just over 95% as singletons. Material for sequencing was naive CD8+ T cells sorted from blood. The source is a man aged 30 to 45 in good health. The chain has TRBV6-6 and TRBJ1-1; D gene uncertain. In DNA form, the CDR3 reads TGTGCCAGCAGTTACAGGCTGAACACTGAAGCTTTCTTT. Encoded protein: CASSYRLNTEAFF.